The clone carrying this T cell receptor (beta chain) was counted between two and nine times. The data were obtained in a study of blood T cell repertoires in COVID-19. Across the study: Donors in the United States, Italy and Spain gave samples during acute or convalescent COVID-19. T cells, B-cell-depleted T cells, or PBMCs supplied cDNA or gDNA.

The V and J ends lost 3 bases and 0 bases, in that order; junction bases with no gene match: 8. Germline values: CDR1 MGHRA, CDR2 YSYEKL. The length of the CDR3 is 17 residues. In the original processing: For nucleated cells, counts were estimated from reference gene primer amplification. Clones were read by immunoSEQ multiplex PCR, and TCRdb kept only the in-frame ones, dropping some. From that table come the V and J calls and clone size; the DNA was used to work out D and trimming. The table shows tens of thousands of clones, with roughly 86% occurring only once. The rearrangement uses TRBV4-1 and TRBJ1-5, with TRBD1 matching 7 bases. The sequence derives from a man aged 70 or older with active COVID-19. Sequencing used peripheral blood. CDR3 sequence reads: CASSHASGTVSNQPQHF. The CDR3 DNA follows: TGCGCCAGCAGCCACGCATCGGGGACAGTTAGCAATCAGCCCCAGCATTTT.